Listed below are T cell receptor beta chains from one sample, sequenced in a study of human T cells and chemical hapten exposure. In TCRdb, the RACE reads were re-called with MiXCR into one record per CDR3 protein. The sample carries tens of thousands of distinct CDR3 sequences, approximately 9.5% recorded once. Sequences were derived from whole blood, sampled in connection with sensitization to the hapten diphenylcyclopropenone (DPC). The origin of the receptors is a man aged 50 to 59 with alopecia areata. Some clones in this sample may be carry-over from other donors' samples. Each CDR3 is given with its conserved first and last residue. The order of the fields is clone size, J gene, V gene, D gene, CDR3 protein, CDR3 DNA. A D gene is named only where the DNA matches it firmly. Not all rows give a size; the values are once, few, many and, for expanded clones, a class.

>many|TRBJ2-1|TRBV12-3/TRBV12-4|NA
CASSYGTDNEQFF
TGTGCCAGCAGCTACGGGACTGACAATGAGCAGTTCTTC
>many|TRBJ2-1|TRBV7-9|TRBD2
CASSGGTSGSYNEQFF
TGTGCCAGCAGCGGTGGGACTAGCGGGTCCTACAATGAGCAGTTCTTC
>few|TRBJ1-5|TRBV7-8|TRBD1
CASSLRTGDSNQPQHF
TGTGCCAGCAGCTTAAGGACAGGGGATAGCAATCAGCCCCAGCATTTT
>once|TRBJ2-1|TRBV28|TRBD1
CASSLLTGTNEQFF
TGTGCCAGCAGTTTACTGACAGGGACCAATGAGCAGTTCTTC
>many|TRBJ2-1|TRBV11-3|TRBD2
CASSPFGGAGSGEQFF
TGTGCCAGCAGCCCCTTCGGGGGGGCCGGCAGCGGAGAGCAGTTCTTC
>few|TRBJ1-5|TRBV28|NA
CASHAGGKPQHF
TGTGCCAGCCATGCTGGCGGGAAGCCCCAGCATTTT
>NA|TRBJ2-1|TRBV7-9|TRBD2
CASSPSGVSYNEQFF
TGTGCCAGCAGCCCGAGCGGGGTGTCCTACAATGAGCAGTTCTTC
>NA|TRBJ2-7|TRBV4-1|NA
CASSQIISYEQYF
TGCGCCAGCAGCCAAATCATCAGCTACGAGCAGTACTTC
>few|TRBJ1-1|TRBV6-1|TRBD1
CASSEDVTGLWEAFF
TGTGCCAGCAGTGAAGATGTGACAGGGCTCTGGGAAGCTTTCTTT
>many|TRBJ2-5|TRBV9|NA
CASSASQETQYF
TGTGCCAGCAGCGCCTCCCAAGAGACCCAGTACTTC
>few|TRBJ2-2|TRBV28|NA
CASSSVNTGELFF
TGTGCCAGCAGTAGCGTGAACACCGGGGAGCTGTTTTTT
>NA|TRBJ1-1|TRBV20-1|NA
CSAREREGANTEAFF
TGCAGTGCTAGAGAAAGAGAGGGCGCTAACACTGAAGCTTTCTTT
>many|TRBJ2-3|TRBV4-1|TRBD1
CASSPRIRQGFTDTQYF
TGCGCCAGCAGCCCCAGAATAAGACAGGGTTTCACAGATACGCAGTATTTT